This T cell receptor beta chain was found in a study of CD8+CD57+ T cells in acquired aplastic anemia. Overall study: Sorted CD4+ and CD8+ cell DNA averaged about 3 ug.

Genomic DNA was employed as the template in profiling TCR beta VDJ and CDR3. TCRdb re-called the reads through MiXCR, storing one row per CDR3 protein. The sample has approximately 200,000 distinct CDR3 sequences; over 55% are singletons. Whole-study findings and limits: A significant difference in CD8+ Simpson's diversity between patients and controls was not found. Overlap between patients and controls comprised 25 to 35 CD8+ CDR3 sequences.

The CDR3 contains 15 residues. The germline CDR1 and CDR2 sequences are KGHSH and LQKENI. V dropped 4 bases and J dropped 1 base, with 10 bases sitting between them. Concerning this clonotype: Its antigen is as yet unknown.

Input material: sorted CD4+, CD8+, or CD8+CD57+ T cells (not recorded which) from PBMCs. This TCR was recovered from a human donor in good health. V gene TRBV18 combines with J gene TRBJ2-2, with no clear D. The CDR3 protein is CASSHQGKNTGELFF. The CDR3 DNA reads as TGTGCCAGCTCACACCAAGGGAAGAACACCGGGGAGCTGTTTTTT.